This paragraph covers one T cell receptor (beta chain) sequence. This entry is derived from a study of STAT5B mutations in CD4+ large granular lymphocyte leukemia. Clones were sequenced by immunoSEQ multiplex PCR, and TCRdb holds only the in-frame ones, with some missing. Seen here are tens of thousands of clones, approximately 85% observed once, and the top ten hold roughly 1.2%. CDR1 and CDR2 (germline): MNHEY, SVGAGI. Between the trimmed V and J ends, which lost 6 bases and 8 bases, there was a span of 17 bases. The CDR3 sequence is 14 residues long. This receptor was identified in a human donor in good health. The material sequenced was CD4+ T cells from blood buffy coats. The chain combines TRBV6-5 with TRBJ2-1; D unclear. The CDR3 DNA is TGTGCCAGCAGCCCCCGAAGGAGTAGGGATGAGCAGTTCTTC. Translating it yields CASSPRRSRDEQFF.